The clone carrying this TCR beta chain was observed at least ten times. Its target is not known. Germline V gives CDR1 SGHAT, CDR2 FQNNGV. The V end lost 0 bases, the J end lost 4 bases, and 9 bases lay between the germline ends. The CDR3 covers 14 residues. This sample is drawn from a study of molecular identifiers for immune sequencing clone quantification. Study in general: Replicate experiments took RNA from around 18,000 or 91,000 naive CD8 cells, divided it five ways and sequenced four. Study observations and caveats: Over 98% of effector molecules, yet under 1% of naive-cell molecules, were held by clones above 20 RNA copies. Barcode sharing among identical TCR molecules could make large clones appear smaller.

Previously reported methods and listed TCR primers produced the bulk TCR libraries. Using its own MiXCR run on the PCR reads, TCRdb lists one record per CDR3 protein. This sample has approximately 500,000 distinct CDR3 sequences; approximately 25% occur once, and the top ten carry 0.76%. The specimen sequenced was naive CD8+ T cells from blood, with Jurkat cell RNA spiked in. Subset described: FACS-sorted CD8+CD4-CCR7+CD45RA+ naive T cells. The gene calls are TRBV11-2 and TRBJ2-5; the D call may be TRBD1 or TRBD2 (5 bases each). This clonotype was sampled from a human donor in good health. Some libraries in this study had Jurkat cell RNA spiked in. The CDR3 loop is CASSLDVGAETQYF. In nucleotides, the CDR3 is TGTGCCAGCAGCTTAGATGTCGGGGCAGAGACCCAGTACTTC.